The 8 T cell receptor beta chains in this list originate from one sample, sequenced in a study of T cell repertoires in cytomegalovirus infection. In TCRdb, the reads were re-called with MiXCR into one record per CDR3 protein. The sample yields around 800,000 distinct CDR3 sequences, around a third seen once. No cognate antigen is known for these TCRs. The starting material was cultured CD8+ T cells from PBMCs, obtained from culture after CMV antigen stimulation. The receptor source for this set is a human donor in good health (CMV status not recorded). Some clones in this sample may be carry-over from other donors' samples.

This clonotype was seen ten or more times. The chain is built from TRBV7-6 and TRBJ1-5, with TRBD1 matching over 7 bases. The germline V gene encodes CDR1 SGHVS and CDR2 FNYEAQ. The CDR3 extends over 15 amino acids. Losses at the gene ends were 0 bases for V and 2 bases for J; bases not matched to a gene: 1. CDR3 sequence: CASSLAGTGNQPQHF. In DNA, the CDR3 is TGTGCCAGCAGCTTAGCCGGGACAGGCAATCAGCCCCAGCATTTT. Looking up the rest from reference TRBV7-6 and TRBJ1-5 gives the full variable domain: GAGVSQSPRYKVTKRGQDVALRCDPISGHVSLYWYRQALGQGPEFLTYFNYEAQQDKSGLPNDRFSAERPEGSISTLTIQRTEQRDSAMYRCASSLAGTGNQPQHFGDGTRLSIL.

This clonotype was recorded a few times. The V gene is TRBV27, the J gene TRBJ1-4; 7 nucleotides agree with TRBD1. Trimming cost V 1 base and J 7 bases; bases outside gene matches: 9. The CDR3 runs to 16 residues. Germline CDR1 is MNHEY and CDR2 is SMNVEV (reference sequence). The CDR3 reads CASSLLGQGEGEKLFF. CDR3 nucleotides: TGTGCCAGCAGTTTATTGGGGCAGGGGGAAGGTGAAAAACTGTTTTTT.

Ten or more counts support this clonotype. The V gene is TRBV6-5, the J gene TRBJ1-5; D gene ambiguous. The germline CDR1 and CDR2 sequences are MNHEY and SVGAGI. The length of the CDR3 is 15 residues. V lost 5 bases to trimming and J lost 0 bases, with 11 bases between them. CDR3 in amino acids: CASSPLAYSNQPQHF. The DNA for the CDR3 is TGTGCCAGCAGTCCTCTGGCCTATAGCAATCAGCCCCAGCATTTT.

Ten or more counts support this clonotype. The chain has TRBV7-2 and TRBJ1-2; 10 nucleotides align to TRBD1. Germline V CDR1 and CDR2: SGHTA, FQGNSA. CDR3 length equals 16 residues. The V segment lost 2 bases and the J segment 4 bases; nucleotides outside the gene matches: 7. The CDR3, as DNA: TGTGCCAGCAGCTTAAACGGACAGGGGGGTATCTATGGCTACACCTTC. It encodes CASSLNGQGGIYGYTF. The entire variable domain, with the rest obtained from reference TRBV7-2 and TRBJ1-2, is as follows: GAGVSQSPSNKVTEKGKDVELRCDPISGHTALYWYRQSLGQGLEFLIYFQGNSAPDKSGLPSDRFSAERTGGSVSTLTIQRTQQEDSAVYLCASSLNGQGGIYGYTFGSGTRLTVV.

This sequence joins TRBV6-6 and TRBJ2-1; 10 bases align to TRBD2. The CDR3 sequence is 14 residues long. Germline CDR1 is MNHNY and CDR2 is SVGAGI (reference sequence). V dropped 6 bases and J dropped 5; count of bases not matched to a gene: 4. CDR3 nucleotide sequence: TGTGCCAGCAGCAATCTAGCGGGGGACAATGAGCAGTTCTTC. Its translation is CASSNLAGDNEQFF.

The chain uses TRBV14 and TRBJ1-1; tentatively, D is TRBD1 (5 bases). Between the trimmed V and J ends, which lost 0 bases and 5 bases, there was a span of 16 bases. This CDR3 comprises 16 residues. Germline assignment: CDR1 SGHDN and CDR2 FVKESK. CDR3 sequence reads: CASSQDLGGKGTEAFF. The CDR3 DNA sequence: TGTGCCAGCAGCCAAGATCTCGGGGGTAAGGGGACTGAAGCTTTCTTT.

The V gene is TRBV2, the J gene TRBJ2-3, with D possibly matching TRBD1 (5 bases). The V end lost 0 bases, the J end lost 0 bases, and 10 bases lay between the germline ends. Germline-derived CDR1 and CDR2 are SNHLY and FYNNEI. CDR3 size: 16 residues. The CDR3 spells CASSEARTTSTDTQYF. CDR3 sequence (DNA): TGTGCCAGCAGTGAAGCCCGGACAACTAGCACAGATACGCAGTATTTT.

A few counts support this clonotype. The chain recombines TRBV2 with TRBJ1-1, with D hard to call. There are 12 residues in the CDR3. V was pared by 10 bases and J by 2 bases, with 11 bases between. Per the germline V gene, CDR1 is SNHLY and CDR2 is FYNNEI. Here the CDR3 DNA reads TGTGCCATTTTGGCACAAAACACTGAAGCTTTCTTT. Translating it yields CAILAQNTEAFF.